These 16 T cell receptor beta chains were all obtained from the same sample, sequenced in a study of T-cell memory formation after mild COVID-19. TCRdb re-analysed the 5' RACE reads in MiXCR, keeping a single row per CDR3 protein. The sample lists roughly 130,000 distinct CDR3 sequences; approximately 6.3% were seen once. The sequencing input was PBMCs or a T cell subset sorted from them (not recorded which). Receptors originate from an adult woman who had mild COVID-19 (a few samples of this study predate the infection). Cell type and time point are not known.

This clonotype was counted between two and nine times. This chain uses TRBV24-1 with TRBJ2-5, with D perhaps being TRBD1 or TRBD2 (5 bases each). Germline V lookup: CDR1 KGHDR, CDR2 SFDVKD. This CDR3 has 14 amino acids. Trimming took 3 bases from V and 4 from J, leaving 11 bases between them. CDR3 DNA: TGTGCCACCAGTGATCGACTGGGACGAGAGACCCAGTACTTC. It is translated as CATSDRLGRETQYF.

The J gene is TRBJ2-4, the V gene TRBV24-1; the D call may be TRBD1 or TRBD2 (5 bases each). In germline, CDR1 is KGHDR, CDR2 SFDVKD. With 4 bases removed from V and 8 bases from J, the gap between germline ends came to 11 bases. CDR3 length equals 13 residues. As DNA, the CDR3 is TGTGCCACCAGTGAGGCAGGGCGGGACATTCAGTACTTC. Its translation: CATSEAGRDIQYF.

This clonotype occurred many times. The genes are TRBV15 and TRBJ2-7; a possible D gene is TRBD1 (5 bases). Germline V CDR1 and CDR2: LNHNV, YYDKDF (reference sequence). There are 12 residues in the CDR3. V lost 3 bases and J lost 2, with 5 bases in between. Here the CDR3 reads CATSRDTYEQYF. In DNA form, the CDR3 reads TGTGCCACCAGCAGGGACACCTACGAGCAGTACTTC.

The chain employs TRBV7-9 and TRBJ1-2; the D gene is possibly TRBD1 (5 bases). V lost 0 bases, J lost 3 bases, and 8 bases lay in between. Germline V gives CDR1 SEHNR, CDR2 FQNEAQ (reference sequence). This CDR3 is built from 14 residues. The CDR3 DNA is TGTGCCAGCAGCTTAGCGGGACCGCACTATGGCTACACCTTC. Its protein product is CASSLAGPHYGYTF.

This chain links TRBV3-1 with TRBJ1-2; D is ambiguous. The V gene lost 4 bases and the J gene lost 5 bases, with 17 bases spanning the gap. Germline loops: CDR1 LGHDT, CDR2 YNNKEL (reference sequence). The CDR3 has 15 amino acids. The CDR3 nucleotides are TGTGCCAGCAGCCCTAGGTATCGGCTCATGTATGGCTACACCTTC. It codes for CASSPRYRLMYGYTF.

The chain is built from TRBV9 and TRBJ1-2; a weak D match, TRBD1 (6 bases). CDR3 length: 13 residues. V was trimmed by 0 bases and J by 5 bases, leaving 8 bases between them. Germline CDR1 and CDR2: SGDLS and YYNGEE. The CDR3 region is CASSVDREYGYTF. The CDR3 DNA follows: TGTGCCAGCAGCGTAGACAGGGAGTATGGCTACACCTTC.

The chain uses TRBV12-3 or TRBV12-4 and TRBJ2-6; the D gene is possibly TRBD1 (5 bases). The CDR3 runs 15 residues. Trimming pared 3 bases from V and 2 bases from J, leaving 8 bases between. In DNA, the CDR3 is TGTGCCAGCAGTTTTGGGGCCGCTGGGGCCAACGTCCTGACTTTC. It encodes CASSFGAAGANVLTF.

This chain links TRBV20-1 with TRBJ2-1; D might be TRBD2 (5 bases). The CDR3 has 14 amino acids. Germline V gene sequence: CDR1 DFQATT, CDR2 SNEGSKA (reference sequence). Trimming shortened V by 3 bases and J by 0 bases, and 9 bases separated the two germline ends. Written as DNA, the CDR3 is TGCAGTGCTAGCGGACTTGACTCCTACAATGAGCAGTTCTTC. This sequence encodes CSASGLDSYNEQFF.

Only a few counts were recorded for this clonotype. The chain combines TRBV7-7 with TRBJ1-6; TRBD1 is a possible D gene (5 bases). Germline loops: CDR1 SSHAT, CDR2 FNYEAQ (reference sequence). V lost 2 bases, J lost 0 bases, and 11 bases lay in between. CDR3 length: 17 residues. Here the CDR3 reads CASSLFRACSYNSPLHF. In DNA, the CDR3 is TGTGCCAGCAGCTTATTCAGGGCCTGCTCCTATAATTCACCCCTCCACTTT.

This clonotype was counted many times. The chain has TRBV7-2 and TRBJ2-7; 9 bases agree with TRBD1. Looked up from germline, CDR1 is SGHTA and CDR2 is FQGNSA. The V gene end was trimmed by 5 bases and the J gene end by 2 bases; junction bases not matched to a gene: 4. CDR3 size: 14 residues. The CDR3 DNA is TGTGCCAGCAGCAAGGGACAGGGTCCCTACGAGCAGTACTTC. This translates into CASSKGQGPYEQYF.

This clonotype was observed many times. The J gene is TRBJ1-2, the V gene TRBV7-2, with D tentatively TRBD1 (6 bases). Trimming shortened V by 5 bases and J by 8 bases, and 15 bases separated the two germline ends. The germline V gene encodes CDR1 SGHTA and CDR2 FQGNSA. The CDR3 spans 13 residues. CDR3 residues: CASSPDSSLGYTF. The CDR3 DNA reads as TGTGCCAGCAGCCCGGACAGTTCACTCGGCTACACCTTC.

The chain has TRBV11-2 and TRBJ2-3; a possible D gene is TRBD2 (6 bases). In germline, CDR1 is SGHAT, CDR2 FQNNGV. CDR3 length equals 15 residues. V was cut by 0 bases and J by 5 bases, with 12 bases left in between. For the CDR3, the DNA is TGTGCCAGCAGCTTAGACGGGACTTGGGGAGATACGCAGTATTTT. This sequence encodes CASSLDGTWGDTQYF.

This clonotype was seen repeatedly, ten times or more. In DNA, the CDR3 is TGTGCCAGCAGTACCTCCAGGCGTAGCTCCTACAATGAGCAGTTCTTC. The encoded protein is CASSTSRRSSYNEQFF. The chain couples TRBV6-5 to TRBJ2-1; D is undetermined. Trimming took off 5 bases at V and 0 bases at J, with 14 bases between the two ends. The V gene's germline CDR1 is MNHEY and CDR2 SVGAGI. The CDR3 totals 16 residues.

This clonotype appeared many times. J is TRBJ2-1 and V is TRBV20-1, with unresolved D. The germline CDR1 and CDR2 sequences are DFQATT and SNEGSKA (reference sequence). The CDR3 length is 10 residues. The V and J ends lost 3 bases and 7 bases respectively, with 4 bases between them. The CDR3 DNA sequence: TGCAGTGCTAGCCTAAATGAGCAGTTCTTC. It encodes CSASLNEQFF.

This clonotype was counted at least ten times. J is TRBJ2-2 and V is TRBV4-2; perhaps TRBD2 as D (6 bases). The CDR3 is 16 amino acids. CDR1 and CDR2 from the germline V gene are LGHNA and YNFKEQ. V was cut by 6 bases and J by 5 bases, with 19 bases left in between. CDR3 residues: CASSPPGTLGTGELFF. The CDR3 nucleotides are TGTGCCAGCAGTCCGCCGGGGACTTTAGGAACCGGGGAGCTGTTTTTT.

The table lists this clonotype with a few counts. The rearrangement links TRBV7-8 to TRBJ2-1; TRBD1 matches 7 bases. The length of the CDR3 is 13 residues. CDR1 is SGHVS, CDR2 FQNEAQ, per germline. Losses at the gene ends were 4 bases for V and 4 bases for J; bases not matched to a gene: 1. CDR3 nucleotide sequence: TGTGCCAGCAGCTGGGACAGTTACAATGAGCAGTTCTTC. As protein: CASSWDSYNEQFF.